This T cell receptor (beta chain) was sequenced in a study of cytomegalovirus exposure and HLA in healthy donors. Overall study: As released early, the data held about 85 million unique TCRs from HLA-typed donors. General study results and limits: Later on, an analysis found that several of the most significant clusters appeared to be linked to common viral pathogens, which included parvovirus B19.

The length of the CDR3 is 13 residues. Germline V gene lookup returns CDR1 SGHVS and CDR2 FNYEAQ. V was clipped by 2 bases and J by 10 bases, with 11 bases between them. Points on this clone: The antigen is unknown.

Researchers ran the PCR with 60 Vbeta and 13 Jbeta primers. Assay used: immunoSEQ multiplex PCR; TCRdb lists only in-frame clones, some missing. The repertoire holds about 110,000 clones, with 70% to 80% as singletons. V is TRBV7-6 and J is TRBJ1-4, with unresolved D. Sequencing was done on a sample of PBMCs. This TCR came from a boy aged 5-17 years in good health and CMV-seronegative. The CDR3 loop is CASSLIPEGKLFF. CDR3 coding DNA: TGTGCCAGCAGCTTAATTCCGGAGGGAAAACTGTTTTTT.